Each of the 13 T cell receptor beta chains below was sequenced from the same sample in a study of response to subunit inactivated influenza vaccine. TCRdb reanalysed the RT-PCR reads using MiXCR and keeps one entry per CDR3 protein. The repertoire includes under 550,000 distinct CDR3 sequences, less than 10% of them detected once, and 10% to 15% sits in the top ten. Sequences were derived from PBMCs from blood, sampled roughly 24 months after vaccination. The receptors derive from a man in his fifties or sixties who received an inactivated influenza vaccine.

Here the CDR3 DNA reads TGCGCCAGCAGCCAAGCCAGGGGGATTAACTATGGCTACACCTTC. It is translated as CASSQARGINYGYTF. The chain joins TRBV4-3 to TRBJ1-2; 7 bases are a match to TRBD1. This CDR3 comprises 15 residues. Germline trimming cut 1 base from V and 1 base from J; bases unmatched to any gene: 3. Looked up from germline, CDR1 is LGHNA and CDR2 is YSLEER.

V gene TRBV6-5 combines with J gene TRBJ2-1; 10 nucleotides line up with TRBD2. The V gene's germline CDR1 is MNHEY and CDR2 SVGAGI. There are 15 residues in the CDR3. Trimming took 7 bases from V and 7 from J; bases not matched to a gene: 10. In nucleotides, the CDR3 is TGTGCCAGCATTAGAGCGGGAGGGGCGGGGAATGAGCAGTTCTTC. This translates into CASIRAGGAGNEQFF.

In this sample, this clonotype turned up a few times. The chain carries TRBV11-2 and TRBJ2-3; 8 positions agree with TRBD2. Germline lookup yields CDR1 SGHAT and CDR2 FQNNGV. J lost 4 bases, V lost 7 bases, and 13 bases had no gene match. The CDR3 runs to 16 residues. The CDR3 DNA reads TGTGCCAGCACCCCCTTTTGGAGCGGGAGTCCAGATACGCAGTATTTT. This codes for CASTPFWSGSPDTQYF. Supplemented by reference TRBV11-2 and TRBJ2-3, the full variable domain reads EAGVAQSPRYKIIEKRQSVAFWCNPISGHATLYWYQQILGQGPKLLIQFQNNGVVDDSQLPKDRFSAERLKGVDSTLKIQPAKLEDSAVYLCASTPFWSGSPDTQYFGPGTRLTVL.

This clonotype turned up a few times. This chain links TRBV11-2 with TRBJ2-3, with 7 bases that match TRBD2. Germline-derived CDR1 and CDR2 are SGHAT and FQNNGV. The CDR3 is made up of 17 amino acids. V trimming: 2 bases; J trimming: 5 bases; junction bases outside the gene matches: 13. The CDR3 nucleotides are TGTGCCAGCAGCTTAATTAGCGGGCCTTGGACGGGAGATACGCAGTATTTT. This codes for CASSLISGPWTGDTQYF.

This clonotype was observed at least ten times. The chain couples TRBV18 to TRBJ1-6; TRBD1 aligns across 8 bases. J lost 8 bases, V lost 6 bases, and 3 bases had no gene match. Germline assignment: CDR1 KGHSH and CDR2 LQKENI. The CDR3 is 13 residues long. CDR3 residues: CASSLDRDSPLHF. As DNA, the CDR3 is TGTGCCAGCTCTTTGGACAGGGATTCACCCCTCCACTTT.

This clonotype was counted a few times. The CDR3 DNA is TGCAGTGCTAGTCAGGGTTATGAAAAACTGTTTTTT. Its translation: CSASQGYEKLFF. This chain joins TRBV20-1 and TRBJ1-4; tentative D call: TRBD1 (5 bases). Looked up from germline, CDR1 is DFQATT and CDR2 is SNEGSKA (reference sequence). This CDR3 has 12 residues. Trimming took 3 bases from V and 6 from J, leaving 8 bases between them.

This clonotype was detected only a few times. The CDR3: CSARLVGLYNQPQHF. The CDR3 DNA sequence: TGCAGTGCTAGATTAGTCGGGCTGTACAATCAGCCCCAGCATTTT. The chain combines TRBV20-1 with TRBJ1-5; D gene unclear. Looked up from germline, CDR1 is DFQATT and CDR2 is SNEGSKA (reference sequence). The CDR3 length is 15 residues. With 2 bases removed from V and 3 bases from J, the gap between germline ends came to 14 bases.

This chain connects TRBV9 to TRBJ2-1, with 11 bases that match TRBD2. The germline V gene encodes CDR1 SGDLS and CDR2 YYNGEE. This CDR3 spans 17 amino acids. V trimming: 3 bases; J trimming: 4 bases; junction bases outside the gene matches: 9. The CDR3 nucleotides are TGTGCCAGCAGCGCTCCTAGCGGGAGGCCCATATACAATGAGCAGTTCTTC. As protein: CASSAPSGRPIYNEQFF.

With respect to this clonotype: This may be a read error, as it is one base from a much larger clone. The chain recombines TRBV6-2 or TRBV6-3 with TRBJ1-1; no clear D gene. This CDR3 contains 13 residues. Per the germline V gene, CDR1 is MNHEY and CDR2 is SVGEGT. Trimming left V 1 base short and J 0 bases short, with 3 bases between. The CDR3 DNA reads TGTGCCAGCAGTTACTGGGTGAACACTGAAGCTTTCTTT. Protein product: CASSYWVNTEAFF.

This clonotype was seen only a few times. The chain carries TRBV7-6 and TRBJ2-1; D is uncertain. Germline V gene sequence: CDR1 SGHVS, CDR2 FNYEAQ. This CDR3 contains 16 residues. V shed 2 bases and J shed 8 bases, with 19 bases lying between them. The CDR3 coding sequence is TGTGCCAGCAGCTTAAGGTCCTACGGTATTGAGTATGAGCAGTTCTTC. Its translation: CASSLRSYGIEYEQFF. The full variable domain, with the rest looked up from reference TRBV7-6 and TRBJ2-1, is GAGVSQSPRYKVTKRGQDVALRCDPISGHVSLYWYRQALGQGPEFLTYFNYEAQQDKSGLPNDRFSAERPEGSISTLTIQRTEQRDSAMYRCASSLRSYGIEYEQFFGPGTRLTVL.

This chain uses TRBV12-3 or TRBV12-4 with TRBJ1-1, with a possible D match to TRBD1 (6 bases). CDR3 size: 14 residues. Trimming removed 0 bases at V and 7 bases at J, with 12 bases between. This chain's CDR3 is CASSLAGANFEAFF. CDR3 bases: TGTGCCAGCAGTTTAGCGGGGGCCAATTTTGAAGCTTTCTTT.

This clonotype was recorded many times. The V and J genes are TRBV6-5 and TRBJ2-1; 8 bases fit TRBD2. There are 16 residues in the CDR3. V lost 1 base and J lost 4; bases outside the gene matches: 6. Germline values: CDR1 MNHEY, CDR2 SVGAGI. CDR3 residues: CASSYWRGARYNEQFF. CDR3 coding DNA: TGTGCCAGCAGTTACTGGCGGGGGGCGAGATACAATGAGCAGTTCTTC.

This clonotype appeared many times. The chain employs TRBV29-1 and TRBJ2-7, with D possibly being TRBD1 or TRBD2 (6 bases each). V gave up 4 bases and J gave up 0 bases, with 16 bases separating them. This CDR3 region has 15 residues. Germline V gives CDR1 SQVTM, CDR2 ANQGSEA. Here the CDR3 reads CSVVILQGGSYEQYF. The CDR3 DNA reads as TGCAGCGTTGTAATCTTACAGGGAGGCTCCTACGAGCAGTACTTC.